This T cell receptor beta chain comes out of a study of blood T cell repertoires in COVID-19. Looking at the study overall: The origin of the acute and convalescent COVID-19 samples was the United States, Italy and Spain. In each case, the material was cDNA or gDNA derived from T cells, B-cell-depleted T cells, or PBMCs.

Germline assignment: CDR1 SGDLS and CDR2 YYNGEE. The CDR3 runs 14 residues. Trimming shortened V by 0 bases and J by 6 bases, and 10 bases separated the two germline ends. Original analysis: Scientists estimated how many nucleated cells there were by amplifying reference gene primers. Only in-frame clones appear in the TCRdb table, and some are missing; sequencing was by immunoSEQ multiplex PCR. The V and J calls and clone size are taken from that table; D and trimming were inferred from the DNA. The sample has about 260,000 clones; approximately 89% are singletons. The receptor comes from a man aged 40-49 years with active or convalescent COVID-19. Material: peripheral blood. The chain combines TRBV9 with TRBJ2-1; D remains ambiguous. The CDR3 DNA follows: TGTGCCAGCAGCGTAGTCGGAGAAGCCAATGAGCAGTTCTTC. Protein: CASSVVGEANEQFF.